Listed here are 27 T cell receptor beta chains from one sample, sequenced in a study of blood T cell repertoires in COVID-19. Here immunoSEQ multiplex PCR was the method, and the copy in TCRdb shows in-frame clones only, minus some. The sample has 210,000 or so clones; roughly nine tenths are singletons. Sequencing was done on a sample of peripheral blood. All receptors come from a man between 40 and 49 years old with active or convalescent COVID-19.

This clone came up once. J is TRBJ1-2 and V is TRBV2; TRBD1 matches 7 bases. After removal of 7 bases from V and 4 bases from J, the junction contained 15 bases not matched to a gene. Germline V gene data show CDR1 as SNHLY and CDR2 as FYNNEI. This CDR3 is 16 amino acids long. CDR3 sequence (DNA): TGTGCCAGCAACCCGACAGGGCTTGGTGGTGGCTATGGCTACACCTTC. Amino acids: CASNPTGLGGGYGYTF.

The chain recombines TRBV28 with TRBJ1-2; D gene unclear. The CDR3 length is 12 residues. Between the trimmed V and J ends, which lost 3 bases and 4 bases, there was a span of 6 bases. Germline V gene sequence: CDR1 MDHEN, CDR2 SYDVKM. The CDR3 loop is CASSFGGYGYTF. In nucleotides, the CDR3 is TGTGCCAGCAGTTTTGGCGGCTATGGCTACACCTTC.

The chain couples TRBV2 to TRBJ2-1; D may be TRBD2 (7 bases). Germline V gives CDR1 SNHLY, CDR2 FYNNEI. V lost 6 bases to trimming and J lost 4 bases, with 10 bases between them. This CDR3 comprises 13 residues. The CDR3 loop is CASRGGGYNEQFF. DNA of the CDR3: TGTGCCAGCAGAGGGGGGGGGTACAATGAGCAGTTCTTC.

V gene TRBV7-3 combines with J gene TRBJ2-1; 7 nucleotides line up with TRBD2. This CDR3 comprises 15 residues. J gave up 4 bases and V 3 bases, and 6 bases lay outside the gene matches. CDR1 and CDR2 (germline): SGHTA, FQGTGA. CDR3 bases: TGTGCCAGCAGCTTGGGTAGCGGGCAGTACAATGAGCAGTTCTTC. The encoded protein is CASSLGSGQYNEQFF.

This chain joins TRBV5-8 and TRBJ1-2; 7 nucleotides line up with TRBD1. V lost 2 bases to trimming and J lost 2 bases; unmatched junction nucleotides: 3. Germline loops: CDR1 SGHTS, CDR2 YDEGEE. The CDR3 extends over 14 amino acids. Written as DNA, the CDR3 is TGTGCCAGCAGCTTTTGGACAGGCAACTATGGCTACACCTTC. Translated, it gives CASSFWTGNYGYTF.

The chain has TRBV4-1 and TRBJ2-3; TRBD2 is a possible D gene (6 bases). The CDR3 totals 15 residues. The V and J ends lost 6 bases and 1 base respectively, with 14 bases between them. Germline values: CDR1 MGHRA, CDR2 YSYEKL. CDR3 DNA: TGCGCCAGCAGAATAACTAGCCGGGGCACAGATACGCAGTATTTT. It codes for CASRITSRGTDTQYF.

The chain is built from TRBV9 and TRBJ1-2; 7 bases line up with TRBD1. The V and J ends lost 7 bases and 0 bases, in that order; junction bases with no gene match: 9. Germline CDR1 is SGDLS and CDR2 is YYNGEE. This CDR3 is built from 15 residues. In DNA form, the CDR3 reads TGTGCCAGCGTTAGAGGGGGACAGTCTAACTATGGCTACACCTTC. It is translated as CASVRGGQSNYGYTF.

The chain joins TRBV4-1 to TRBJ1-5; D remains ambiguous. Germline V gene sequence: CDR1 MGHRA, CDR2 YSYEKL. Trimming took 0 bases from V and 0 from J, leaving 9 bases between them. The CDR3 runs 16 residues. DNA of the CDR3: TGCGCCAGCAGCCAAGAGGGCGATTATAGCAATCAGCCCCAGCATTTT. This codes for CASSQEGDYSNQPQHF.

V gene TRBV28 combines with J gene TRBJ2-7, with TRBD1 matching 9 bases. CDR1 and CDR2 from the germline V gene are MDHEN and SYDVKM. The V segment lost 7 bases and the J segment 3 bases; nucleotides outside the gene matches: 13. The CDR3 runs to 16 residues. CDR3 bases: TGTGCCAGCACCGGGCCCCAAGGACAGGGGTACTACGAGCAGTACTTC. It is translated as CASTGPQGQGYYEQYF.

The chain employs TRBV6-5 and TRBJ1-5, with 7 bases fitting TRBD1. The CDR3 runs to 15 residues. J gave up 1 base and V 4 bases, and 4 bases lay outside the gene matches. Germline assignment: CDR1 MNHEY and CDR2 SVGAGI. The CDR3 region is CASSLATGSNQPQHF. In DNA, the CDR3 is TGTGCCAGCAGTTTAGCGACAGGGAGCAATCAGCCCCAGCATTTT.

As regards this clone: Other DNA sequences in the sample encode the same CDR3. The CDR3 sequence is CASSIDSATNEKLFF. The CDR3 DNA reads TGTGCCAGTAGTATCGACAGTGCAACTAATGAAAAACTGTTTTTT. This rearrangement joins TRBV19 to TRBJ1-4, with a weak D call TRBD1 (5 bases). Trimming took off 3 bases at V and 0 bases at J, with 8 bases between the two ends. This CDR3 has 15 amino acids. Germline values: CDR1 LNHDA, CDR2 SQIVND (reference sequence).

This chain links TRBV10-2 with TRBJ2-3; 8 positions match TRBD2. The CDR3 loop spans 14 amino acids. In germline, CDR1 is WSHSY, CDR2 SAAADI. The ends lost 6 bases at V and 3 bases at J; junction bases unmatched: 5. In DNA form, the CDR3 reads TGCGCCAGCAGGGACGGGGGGGAGACAGATACGCAGTATTTT. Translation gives CASRDGGETDTQYF.

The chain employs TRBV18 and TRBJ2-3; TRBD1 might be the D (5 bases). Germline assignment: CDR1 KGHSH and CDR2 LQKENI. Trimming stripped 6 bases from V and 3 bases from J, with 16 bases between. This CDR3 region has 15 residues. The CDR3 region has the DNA TGTGCCAGCTCGCAGAGGCAGGGTCAGACAGATACGCAGTATTTT. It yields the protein CASSQRQGQTDTQYF.

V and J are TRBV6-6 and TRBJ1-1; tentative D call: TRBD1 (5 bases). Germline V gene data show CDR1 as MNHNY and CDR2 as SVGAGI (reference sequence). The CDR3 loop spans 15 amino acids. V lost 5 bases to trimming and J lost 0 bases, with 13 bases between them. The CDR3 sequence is CASSNTRAMNTEAFF. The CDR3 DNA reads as TGTGCCAGCAGTAACACCAGGGCCATGAACACTGAAGCTTTCTTT.

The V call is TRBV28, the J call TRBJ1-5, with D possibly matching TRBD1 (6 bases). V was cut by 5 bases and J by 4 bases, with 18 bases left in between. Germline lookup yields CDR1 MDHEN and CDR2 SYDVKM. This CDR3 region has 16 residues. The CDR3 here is CASSPHRGGLNQPQHF. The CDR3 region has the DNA TGTGCCAGCAGTCCTCATCGAGGGGGATTGAATCAGCCCCAGCATTTT.

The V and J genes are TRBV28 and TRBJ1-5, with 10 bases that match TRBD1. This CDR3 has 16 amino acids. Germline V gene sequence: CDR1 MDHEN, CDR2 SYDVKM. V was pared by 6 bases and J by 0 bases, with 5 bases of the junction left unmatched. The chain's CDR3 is CASRRRTGGSNQPQHF. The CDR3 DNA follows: TGTGCCAGCAGACGCCGGACAGGGGGTAGCAATCAGCCCCAGCATTTT. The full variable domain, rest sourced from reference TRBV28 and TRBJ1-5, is DVKVTQSSRYLVKRTGEKVFLECVQDMDHENMFWYRQDPGLGLRLIYFSYDVKMKEKGDIPEGYSVSREKKERFSLILESASTNQTSMYLCASRRRTGGSNQPQHFGDGTRLSIL.

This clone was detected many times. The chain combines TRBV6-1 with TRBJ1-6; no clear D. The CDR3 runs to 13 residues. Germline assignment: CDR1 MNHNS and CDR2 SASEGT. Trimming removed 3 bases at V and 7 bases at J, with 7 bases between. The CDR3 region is CASSERANSPLHF. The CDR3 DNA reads TGTGCCAGCAGTGAGCGGGCGAATTCACCCCTCCACTTT.

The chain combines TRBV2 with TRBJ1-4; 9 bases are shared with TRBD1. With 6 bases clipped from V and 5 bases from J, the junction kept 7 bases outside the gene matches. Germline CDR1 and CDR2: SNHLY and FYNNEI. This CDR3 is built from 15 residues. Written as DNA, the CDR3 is TGTGCCAGCAGCCCACAGGGGGCCGCGAATGAAAAACTGTTTTTT. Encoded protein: CASSPQGAANEKLFF.

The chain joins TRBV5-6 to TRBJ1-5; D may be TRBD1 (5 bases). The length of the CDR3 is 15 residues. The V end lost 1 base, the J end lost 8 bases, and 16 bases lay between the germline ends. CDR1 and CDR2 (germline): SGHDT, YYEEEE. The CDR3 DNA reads TGTGCCAGCAGCTTGAGGGCAAAGGGGTTAGAGCCCCAGCATTTT. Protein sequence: CASSLRAKGLEPQHF.

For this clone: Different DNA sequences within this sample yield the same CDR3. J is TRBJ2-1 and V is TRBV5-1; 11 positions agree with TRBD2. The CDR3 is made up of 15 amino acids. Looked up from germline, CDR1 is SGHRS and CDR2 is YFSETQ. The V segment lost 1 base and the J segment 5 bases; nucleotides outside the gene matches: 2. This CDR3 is CASSLLAGGDNEQFF. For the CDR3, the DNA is TGCGCCAGCAGCTTGCTAGCGGGAGGAGACAATGAGCAGTTCTTC. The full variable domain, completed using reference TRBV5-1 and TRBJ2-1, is KAGVTQTPRYLIKTRGQQVTLSCSPISGHRSVSWYQQTPGQGLQFLFEYFSETQRNKGNFPGRFSGRQFSNSRSEMNVSTLELGDSALYLCASSLLAGGDNEQFFGPGTRLTVL.

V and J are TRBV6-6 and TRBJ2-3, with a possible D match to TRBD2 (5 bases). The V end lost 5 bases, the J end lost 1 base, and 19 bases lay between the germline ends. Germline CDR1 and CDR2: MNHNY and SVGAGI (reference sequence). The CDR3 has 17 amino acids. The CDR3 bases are TGTGCCAGCAGTCCAGGCGGGCGGAAAGTCGGCACAGATACGCAGTATTTT. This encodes CASSPGGRKVGTDTQYF.

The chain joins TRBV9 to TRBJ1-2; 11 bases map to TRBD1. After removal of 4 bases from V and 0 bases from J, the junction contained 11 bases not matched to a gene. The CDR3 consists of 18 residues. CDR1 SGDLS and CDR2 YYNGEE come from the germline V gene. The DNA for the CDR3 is TGTGCCAGCAGCACCGTAACCGGGACAGGGGGAACTAACTATGGCTACACCTTC. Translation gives CASSTVTGTGGTNYGYTF.

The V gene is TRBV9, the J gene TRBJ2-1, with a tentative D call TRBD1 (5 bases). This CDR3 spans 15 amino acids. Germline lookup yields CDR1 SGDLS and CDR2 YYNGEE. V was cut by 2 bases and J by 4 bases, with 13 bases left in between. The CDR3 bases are TGTGCCAGCAGCGTCGACAGCCCTGCATACAATGAGCAGTTCTTC. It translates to CASSVDSPAYNEQFF.

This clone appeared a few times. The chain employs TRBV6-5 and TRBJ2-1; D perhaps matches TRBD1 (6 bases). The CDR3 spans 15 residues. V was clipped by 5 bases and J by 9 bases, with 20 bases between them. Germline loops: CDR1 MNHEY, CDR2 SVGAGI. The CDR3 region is CASSPQGRGGGEQFF. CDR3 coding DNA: TGTGCCAGCAGTCCCCAAGGCAGGGGTGGGGGTGAGCAGTTCTTC.

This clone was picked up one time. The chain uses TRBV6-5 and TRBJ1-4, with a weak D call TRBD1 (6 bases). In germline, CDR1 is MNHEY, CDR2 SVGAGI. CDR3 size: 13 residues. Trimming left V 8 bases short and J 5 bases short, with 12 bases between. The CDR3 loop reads CASGRGPNEKLFF. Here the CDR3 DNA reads TGTGCCAGCGGCAGGGGCCCGAATGAAAAACTGTTTTTT.

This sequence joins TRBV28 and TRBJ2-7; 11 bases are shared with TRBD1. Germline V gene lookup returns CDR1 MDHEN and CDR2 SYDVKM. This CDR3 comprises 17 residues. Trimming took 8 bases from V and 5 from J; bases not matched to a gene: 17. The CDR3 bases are TGTGCCAGCTCCGGGACAGGGGGATTCAGAGGCCTGGACGAGCAGTACTTC. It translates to CASSGTGGFRGLDEQYF.

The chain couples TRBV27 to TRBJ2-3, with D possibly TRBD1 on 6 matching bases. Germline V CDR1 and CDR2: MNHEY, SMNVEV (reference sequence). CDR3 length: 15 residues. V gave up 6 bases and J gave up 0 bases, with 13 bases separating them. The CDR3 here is CASSTRDTSTDTQYF. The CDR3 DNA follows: TGTGCCAGCAGCACCCGGGACACGAGCACAGATACGCAGTATTTT.